Listed here are 14 T cell receptor beta chains from one sample, sequenced in a study of control samples from healthy donors and cancer patients. The data were produced by immunoSEQ multiplex PCR, yet TCRdb's version contains in-frame clones alone and is incomplete. The repertoire includes 100,000 to 150,000 clones, about 90% of them detected once, and roughly 2.8% sits in the top ten. Specimen: blood. The receptors were sampled from a man aged 55 to 69 in good health.

The rearrangement links TRBV11-2 to TRBJ2-3; TRBD2 agrees at 8 bases. The CDR3 has 17 residues. CDR1 and CDR2 (germline): SGHAT, FQNNGV. The V segment lost 2 bases and the J segment 0 bases; nucleotides outside the gene matches: 7. The CDR3 is CASSLLASGPSTDTQYF. The CDR3 bases are TGTGCCAGCAGCTTATTGGCTAGCGGGCCTAGCACAGATACGCAGTATTTT. Full variable domain (rest looked up from reference TRBV11-2 and TRBJ2-3): EAGVAQSPRYKIIEKRQSVAFWCNPISGHATLYWYQQILGQGPKLLIQFQNNGVVDDSQLPKDRFSAERLKGVDSTLKIQPAKLEDSAVYLCASSLLASGPSTDTQYFGPGTRLTVL.

This clone turned up a few times. The chain links TRBV4-2 to TRBJ2-2, with D possibly TRBD1 on 6 matching bases. CDR1 is LGHNA, CDR2 YNFKEQ, per germline. V lost 0 bases and J 1 base, leaving 6 bases between the germline ends. The CDR3 loop spans 15 amino acids. CDR3 DNA sequence: TGTGCCAGCAGCCAAGAAGGGGGGAACACCGGGGAGCTGTTTTTT. Its translation: CASSQEGGNTGELFF.

The gene calls are TRBV11-3 and TRBJ2-2; D uncertain. The germline V and J ends were trimmed by 6 bases and 5 bases, with 10 bases remaining between them. Looked up from germline, CDR1 is SGHNT and CDR2 is YENEEA. The CDR3 is 13 residues long. The DNA for the CDR3 is TGTGCCAGCAGTTTAACAGTGACCGGGGAGCTGTTTTTT. Its translation: CASSLTVTGELFF. Using reference TRBV11-3 and TRBJ2-2 for the parts outside the CDR3, the full variable domain is EAGVVQSPRYKIIEKKQPVAFWCNPISGHNTLYWYLQNLGQGPELLIRYENEEAVDDSQLPKDRFSAERLKGVDSTLKIQPAELGDSAVYLCASSLTVTGELFFGEGSRLTVL.

The genes are TRBV6-5 and TRBJ1-2, with a possible D match to TRBD1 (6 bases). This CDR3 region has 15 residues. Germline CDR1 is MNHEY and CDR2 is SVGAGI. V shed 8 bases and J shed 4 bases, with 20 bases lying between them. The CDR3 region has the DNA TGTGCCAGCCGGGGTTGGGGGGCGGACCCCTATGGCTACACCTTC. It is translated as CASRGWGADPYGYTF.

The J gene is TRBJ2-1, the V gene TRBV9; 7 bases are a match to TRBD2. Per germline, CDR1 SGDLS and CDR2 YYNGEE. The CDR3 runs 16 residues. V lost 4 bases and J lost 4; bases outside the gene matches: 11. The CDR3 region has the DNA TGTGCCAGCAGCCCCGCCGATGGGGGGGGATACAATGAGCAGTTCTTC. Translated: CASSPADGGGYNEQFF.

The chain carries TRBV7-2 and TRBJ2-2; possible D gene TRBD2, 6 bases. The length of the CDR3 is 13 residues. Trimming shortened V by 5 bases and J by 6 bases, and 10 bases separated the two germline ends. Looked up from germline, CDR1 is SGHTA and CDR2 is FQGNSA. CDR3 loop: CASSILAPGELFF. The CDR3 DNA reads as TGTGCCAGCAGCATACTAGCTCCCGGGGAGCTGTTTTTT.

This rearrangement joins TRBV27 to TRBJ1-5; TRBD1 matches at 7 bases. The CDR3 has 15 residues. Germline CDR1 MNHEY, CDR2 SMNVEV (reference sequence). Trimming at V came to 5 bases and at J to 7 bases, leaving 11 bases not matched to a gene. DNA of the CDR3: TGTGCCAGCAGTCTAAAGACAGGGATCGGGCAGCCCCAGCATTTT. It yields the protein CASSLKTGIGQPQHF.

The chain recombines TRBV5-5 with TRBJ2-7; 9 bases map to TRBD1. The CDR3 is made up of 16 amino acids. Per germline, CDR1 SGHKS and CDR2 YYEKEE (reference sequence). The trim removed 3 bases at V and 3 bases at J, leaving 10 bases unmatched. This CDR3 reads CASSSQAGTGYYEQYF. Here the CDR3 DNA reads TGTGCCAGCAGCTCCCAGGCCGGGACAGGGTACTACGAGCAGTACTTC. Full variable domain (missing parts from reference TRBV5-5 and TRBJ2-7): DAGVTQSPTHLIKTRGQQVTLRCSPISGHKSVSWYQQVLGQGPQFIFQYYEKEERGRGNFPDRFSARQFPNYSSELNVNALLLGDSALYLCASSSQAGTGYYEQYFGPGTRLTVT.

The rearrangement uses TRBV28 and TRBJ2-1; no clear D. CDR1 is MDHEN and CDR2 is SYDVKM in the germline V gene. V lost 6 bases and J lost 8, with 23 bases in between. The CDR3 is 16 residues long. CDR3: CASSTGATVTYDEQFF. The DNA of the CDR3 is TGTGCCAGCAGCACGGGTGCCACAGTCACGTACGATGAGCAGTTCTTC.

This CDR3 is CASSGTGVSLQYF. In DNA, the CDR3 is TGTGCCAGCAGTGGAACAGGGGTGAGTTTGCAGTACTTC. The chain recombines TRBV28 with TRBJ2-7; TRBD1 agrees at 7 bases. Per the germline V gene, CDR1 is MDHEN and CDR2 is SYDVKM. The trim removed 5 bases at V and 9 bases at J, leaving 10 bases unmatched. The CDR3 has 13 amino acids.

This clone was recorded only once. The CDR3 spells CASSGQGGGSGVTDTQYF. CDR3 in DNA: TGTGCCAGCAGTGGACAGGGTGGGGGAAGCGGTGTAACAGATACGCAGTATTTT. The chain joins TRBV2 to TRBJ2-3; 7 bases agree with TRBD1. The germline gives CDR1 SNHLY, CDR2 FYNNEI. The CDR3 runs to 18 residues. With 4 bases clipped from V and 3 bases from J, the junction kept 16 bases outside the gene matches.

This chain joins TRBV12-3 or TRBV12-4 and TRBJ1-2; the D is unclear. The ends were cut back, 10 bases at V and 4 bases at J, with 13 bases in the middle. The CDR3 consists of 12 residues. The CDR3 loop is CAIASGSYGYTF. The DNA of the CDR3 is TGTGCCATTGCCTCGGGGAGCTATGGCTACACCTTC.

The rearrangement uses TRBV6-6 and TRBJ1-4, with D possibly TRBD1 on 5 matching bases. V was trimmed by 10 bases and J by 4 bases, leaving 13 bases between them. Germline V CDR1 and CDR2: MNHNY, SVGAGI (reference sequence). The CDR3 is 13 amino acids. CDR3 bases: TGTGCCAACTCCCGGGGGGGTAATGAAAAACTGTTTTTT. It codes for CANSRGGNEKLFF.

In this sample, this clone turned up once. The J gene is TRBJ1-1, the V gene TRBV6-6; TRBD1 might be the D (6 bases). The CDR3 covers 14 residues. Trimming took off 7 bases at V and 2 bases at J, with 14 bases between the two ends. Germline assignment: CDR1 MNHNY and CDR2 SVGAGI (reference sequence). For the CDR3, the DNA is TGTGCCAGCATTATGGACAGAGCAAACACTGAAGCTTTCTTT. It is translated as CASIMDRANTEAFF.